A selection of T cell receptor beta chains follows, all from one sample in a study of cytomegalovirus exposure and HLA in healthy donors. Clones were read by immunoSEQ multiplex PCR, and TCRdb kept only the in-frame ones, dropping some. The sample totals 150,000 to 200,000 clones; its top ten clones hold about 0.79%. The sample was PBMCs. Receptors were obtained from a woman younger than 30 in good health and CMV-seropositive. CDR3s include the opening cysteine and the closing phenylalanine or tryptophan. The D gene is left open where the match is weak.

V gene	D gene	J gene	CDR3 protein	CDR3 DNA
TRBV19	TRBD1	TRBJ1-5	CASSTRTGAGIQGNQPQHF	TGTGCCAGTAGTACGCGGACAGGGGCAGGAATACAGGGGAATCAGCCCCAGCATTTT
TRBV29-1	TRBD2	TRBJ2-3	CSVLPSGTSTDTQYF	TGCAGCGTGCTCCCTAGCGGGACAAGCACAGATACGCAGTATTTT
TRBV4-1	NA	TRBJ2-3	CASSQVAFSTDTQYF	TGCGCCAGCAGCCAAGTGGCTTTTAGCACAGATACGCAGTATTTT
TRBV29-1	NA	TRBJ2-7	CSVEDSFLGEQYF	TGCAGCGTTGAGGACAGCTTCCTCGGCGAGCAGTACTTC
TRBV10-3	TRBD1	TRBJ1-2	CAISEGGDRAYGYTF	TGTGCCATCAGTGAGGGCGGGGACAGGGCCTATGGCTACACCTTC
TRBV6-1	TRBD2	TRBJ2-3	CASSEAGLSTDTQYF	TGTGCCAGCAGTGAAGCGGGACTAAGCACAGATACGCAGTATTTT
TRBV5-4	TRBD1	TRBJ1-1	CASSWTGGRTEAFF	TGTGCCAGCAGCTGGACAGGGGGCAGGACTGAAGCTTTCTTT
TRBV6-5	NA	TRBJ2-6	CASSYRGGANVLTF	TGTGCCAGCAGTTACCGAGGTGGGGCCAACGTCCTGACTTTC
TRBV30	TRBD1	TRBJ2-7	CAWSIGDRDEQYF	TGTGCCTGGAGTATCGGGGACAGGGACGAGCAGTACTTC
TRBV7-9	NA	TRBJ2-1	CASSRRGGDNNEQFF	TGTGCCAGCAGCCGGAGGGGGGGGGACAACAATGAGCAGTTCTTC
TRBV6-5	TRBD2	TRBJ2-1	CASSRTSGSSDEQFF	TGTGCCAGCAGCCGGACTAGCGGGAGCTCGGATGAGCAGTTCTTC
TRBV11-2	NA	TRBJ2-2	CASSLDRGAGELFF	TGTGCCAGCAGCTTAGATAGGGGTGCCGGGGAGCTGTTTTTT
TRBV4-3	NA	TRBJ1-3	CASSQGTGRSAGNTIYF	TGCGCCAGCAGCCAAGGCACGGGGAGGTCTGCTGGAAACACCATATATTTT
TRBV5-4	TRBD2	TRBJ2-1	CASSFGLAGSSYNEQFF	TGTGCCAGCAGCTTCGGACTAGCGGGGAGCTCCTACAATGAGCAGTTCTTC
TRBV2	NA	TRBJ2-7	CASRDFTTYEQYF	TGTGCCAGCAGGGACTTCACGACCTACGAGCAGTACTTC
TRBV19	TRBD1	TRBJ1-2	CASSTTGVGGYTF	TGTGCCAGTAGTACAACAGGGGTTGGTGGCTACACCTTC
TRBV10-3	TRBD2	TRBJ2-3	CAIGTSLDTQYF	TGTGCCATAGGGACTAGCCTTGATACGCAGTATTTT
TRBV27	NA	TRBJ1-1	CASSLFTGRNTEAFF	TGTGCCAGCAGCCTCTTCACAGGGCGGAACACTGAAGCTTTCTTT
TRBV4-2	NA	TRBJ2-7	CASSQVPESGSYEQYF	TGTGCCAGCAGCCAAGTACCTGAGAGCGGCTCCTACGAGCAGTACTTC
TRBV4-3	TRBD1	TRBJ2-1	CASSQGGTGDLSIYNEQFF	TGCGCCAGCAGCCAAGGAGGGACAGGGGACTTATCTATCTACAATGAGCAGTTCTTC
TRBV6-6	NA	TRBJ2-6	CASSPLGTGANVLTF	TGTGCCAGCAGCCCTCTGGGCACTGGGGCCAACGTCCTGACTTTC
TRBV30	TRBD2	TRBJ2-1	CAWSLAGPYNGQFF	TGTGCCTGGAGTTTAGCGGGGCCCTACAATGGGCAGTTCTTC
TRBV28	NA	TRBJ2-3	CASSLSPTLDTQYF	TGTGCCAGCAGTTTATCCCCTACCCTAGATACGCAGTATTTT
TRBV4-1	NA	TRBJ1-5	CASSQGRDQPQHF	TGCGCCAGCAGCCAGGGTCGGGATCAGCCCCAGCATTTT
TRBV19	NA	TRBJ2-7	CASSRGGTYEQYF	TGTGCCAGTAGCCGAGGAGGTACCTACGAGCAGTACTTC
TRBV28	NA	TRBJ1-5	CASSLGAYSNQPQHF	TGTGCCAGCAGTTTAGGGGCATATAGCAATCAGCCCCAGCATTTT
TRBV15	TRBD1	TRBJ2-6	CATTFGGRYRGGHSGANVLTF	TGTGCCACCACTTTCGGTGGGAGATACAGGGGTGGGCACTCTGGGGCCAACGTCCTGACTTTC